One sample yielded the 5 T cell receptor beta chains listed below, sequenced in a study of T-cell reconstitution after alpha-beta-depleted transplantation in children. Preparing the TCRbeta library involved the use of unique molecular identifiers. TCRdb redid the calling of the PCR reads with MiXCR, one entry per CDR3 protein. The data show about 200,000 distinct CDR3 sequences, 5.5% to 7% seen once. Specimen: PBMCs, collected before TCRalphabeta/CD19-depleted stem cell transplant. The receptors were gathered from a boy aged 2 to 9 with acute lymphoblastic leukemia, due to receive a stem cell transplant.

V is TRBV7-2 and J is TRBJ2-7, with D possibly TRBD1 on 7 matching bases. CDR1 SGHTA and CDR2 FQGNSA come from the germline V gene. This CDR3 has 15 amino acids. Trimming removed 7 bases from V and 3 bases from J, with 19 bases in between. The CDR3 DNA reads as TGTGCCAGCACCCTAAGCGGCAGGGGGGACTACGAGCAGTACTTC. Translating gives CASTLSGRGDYEQYF.

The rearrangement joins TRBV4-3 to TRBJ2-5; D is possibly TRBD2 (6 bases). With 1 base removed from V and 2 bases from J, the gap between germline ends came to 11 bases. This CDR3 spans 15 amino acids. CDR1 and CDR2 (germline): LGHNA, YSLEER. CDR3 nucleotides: TGCGCCAGCAGCCAAGCCCTAGCGCCACAAGAGACCCAGTACTTC. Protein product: CASSQALAPQETQYF.

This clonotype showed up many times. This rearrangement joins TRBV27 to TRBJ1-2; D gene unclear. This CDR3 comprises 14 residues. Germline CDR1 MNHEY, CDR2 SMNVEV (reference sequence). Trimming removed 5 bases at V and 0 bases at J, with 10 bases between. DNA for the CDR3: TGTGCCAGCAGTCCAAAGGGCCCTAACTATGGCTACACCTTC. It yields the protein CASSPKGPNYGYTF.

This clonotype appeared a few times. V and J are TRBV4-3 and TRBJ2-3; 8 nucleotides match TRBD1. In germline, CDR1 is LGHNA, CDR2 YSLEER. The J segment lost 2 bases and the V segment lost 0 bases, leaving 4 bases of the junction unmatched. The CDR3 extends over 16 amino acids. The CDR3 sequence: CASSQETGGITDTQYF. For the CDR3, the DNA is TGCGCCAGCAGCCAAGAAACAGGGGGTATCACAGATACGCAGTATTTT.

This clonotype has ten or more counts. Here the CDR3 DNA reads TGTGCCAGCAGCTTAGTAACTAGCGGGAGTAATGAGCAGTTCTTC. It codes for CASSLVTSGSNEQFF. The gene calls are TRBV7-2 and TRBJ2-1; 11 nucleotides line up with TRBD2. V lost 1 base, J lost 7 bases, and 3 bases stayed unmatched. CDR1 is SGHTA, CDR2 FQGNSA, per germline. This CDR3 contains 15 residues.